A selection of T cell receptor beta chains follows, all from one sample in a study of patients and donors after allogeneic stem cell transplantation. TCRdb reprocessed the RT-PCR reads via MiXCR and lists one record per CDR3 protein. The sample includes approximately 160,000 distinct CDR3 sequences, 25% to 35% of them seen just once. Sequencing was done on a sample of blood, either unsorted or a sorted T cell fraction (not recorded which). These receptors were collected from a human donor who was either an allogeneic HSCT recipient or a stem cell or donor lymphocyte infusion donor (not recorded which). It is not recorded whose cells these are; they may come from a transplant donor. Both conserved end residues are part of each CDR3. A D gene is named only where the DNA matches it firmly. Only some rows state a clone size, as once, few, many or a class for expanded clones.

J gene: TRBJ2-7
V gene: TRBV5-6
D gene: TRBD2
clone size: -
CDR3 protein: CASSGGLAGSYEQYF
CDR3 DNA: TGTGCCAGCAGCGGAGGACTAGCGGGTTCCTACGAGCAGTACTTC

J gene: TRBJ2-1
V gene: TRBV24-1
D gene: -
clone size: -
CDR3 protein: CATSDSTGTTLHEQFF
CDR3 DNA: TGTGCCACCAGTGATTCGACCGGGACAACCTTACATGAGCAGTTCTTC

J gene: TRBJ1-5
V gene: TRBV6-4
D gene: -
clone size: few
CDR3 protein: CASSDLWQFGQPQHF
CDR3 DNA: TGTGCCAGCAGTGACTTATGGCAGTTCGGTCAGCCCCAGCATTTT

J gene: TRBJ1-6
V gene: TRBV20-1
D gene: -
clone size: few
CDR3 protein: CSARTEIYNSPLHF
CDR3 DNA: TGCAGTGCTAGGACAGAAATCTATAATTCACCCCTCCACTTT

J gene: TRBJ1-3
V gene: TRBV18
D gene: -
clone size: few
CDR3 protein: CASSGRDDHRTGNTIYF
CDR3 DNA: TGTGCCAGCTCAGGCCGGGACGATCACCGAACTGGAAACACCATATATTTT

J gene: TRBJ1-4
V gene: TRBV20-1
D gene: -
clone size: -
CDR3 protein: CSASEGNSNEKLFF
CDR3 DNA: TGCAGTGCTAGCGAAGGGAATTCTAATGAAAAACTGTTTTTT

J gene: TRBJ1-1
V gene: TRBV5-1
D gene: -
clone size: many
CDR3 protein: CASSLDSLNTEAFF
CDR3 DNA: TGTGCCAGCAGCTTGGACAGTTTGAACACTGAAGCTTTCTTT

J gene: TRBJ2-4
V gene: TRBV5-1
D gene: TRBD1
clone size: -
CDR3 protein: CASSSTGGRDIQYF
CDR3 DNA: TGCGCCAGCAGCTCAACAGGGGGCAGGGACATTCAGTACTTC

J gene: TRBJ1-4
V gene: TRBV19
D gene: -
clone size: few
CDR3 protein: CASSIDGVLRKLFF
CDR3 DNA: TGTGCCAGTAGTATCGACGGGGTGTTGCGGAAACTGTTTTTT

J gene: TRBJ1-2
V gene: TRBV27
D gene: TRBD1
clone size: -
CDR3 protein: CASSEWTGSRGYTF
CDR3 DNA: TGTGCCAGCAGCGAATGGACAGGGAGCAGAGGCTACACCTTC

J gene: TRBJ2-2
V gene: TRBV7-6
D gene: -
clone size: -
CDR3 protein: CASSFITVGTGELFF
CDR3 DNA: TGTGCCAGCAGCTTCATAACAGTAGGGACCGGGGAGCTGTTTTTT

J gene: TRBJ2-1
V gene: TRBV7-9
D gene: -
clone size: -
CDR3 protein: CASSPLGGEQFF
CDR3 DNA: TGTGCCAGCAGCCCCTTGGGGGGCGAGCAGTTCTTC

J gene: TRBJ2-5
V gene: TRBV27
D gene: -
clone size: -
CDR3 protein: CASSLLGLGETQYF
CDR3 DNA: TGTGCCAGCAGTTTATTGGGGTTGGGCGAGACCCAGTACTTC

J gene: TRBJ1-5
V gene: TRBV5-1
D gene: TRBD1
clone size: many
CDR3 protein: CASSYGQGGNQPQHF
CDR3 DNA: TGCGCCAGCAGCTATGGACAGGGGGGAAATCAGCCCCAGCATTTT

J gene: TRBJ1-1
V gene: TRBV20-1
D gene: -
clone size: -
CDR3 protein: CSAIQGNTEAFF
CDR3 DNA: TGCAGTGCTATACAGGGGAACACTGAAGCTTTCTTT

J gene: TRBJ2-2
V gene: TRBV5-1
D gene: -
clone size: few
CDR3 protein: CASTQGHSNTGELFF
CDR3 DNA: TGCGCCAGCACCCAAGGACACTCGAACACCGGGGAGCTGTTTTTT

J gene: TRBJ2-1
V gene: TRBV24-1
D gene: -
clone size: few
CDR3 protein: CATSDRRGVFRNEQFF
CDR3 DNA: TGTGCCACCAGTGATCGGAGGGGCGTTTTCAGGAATGAGCAGTTCTTC

J gene: TRBJ2-1
V gene: TRBV10-3
D gene: -
clone size: -
CDR3 protein: CAISESYNEQFF
CDR3 DNA: TGTGCCATCAGTGAGTCCTACAATGAGCAGTTCTTC

J gene: TRBJ2-7
V gene: TRBV7-6
D gene: TRBD2
clone size: -
CDR3 protein: CASSSTSGRYMQYF
CDR3 DNA: TGTGCCAGCAGCTCGACTAGCGGGAGATATATGCAGTACTTC

J gene: TRBJ2-1
V gene: TRBV12-3/TRBV12-4
D gene: -
clone size: -
CDR3 protein: CASSSHGNEQFF
CDR3 DNA: TGTGCCAGCAGCTCCCATGGCAATGAGCAGTTCTTC

J gene: TRBJ2-7
V gene: TRBV18
D gene: TRBD2
clone size: -
CDR3 protein: CASSTPAGPRGEQYF
CDR3 DNA: TGTGCCAGCTCAACTCCAGCGGGACCTCGGGGCGAGCAGTACTTC

J gene: TRBJ2-3
V gene: TRBV29-1
D gene: -
clone size: -
CDR3 protein: CSTWVPDTQYF
CDR3 DNA: TGCAGCACCTGGGTACCAGATACGCAGTATTTT

J gene: TRBJ1-6
V gene: TRBV7-9
D gene: -
clone size: few
CDR3 protein: CASSLMTGGSPLHF
CDR3 DNA: TGTGCCAGCAGCTTAATGACAGGAGGTTCACCCCTCCACTTT

J gene: TRBJ2-1
V gene: TRBV2
D gene: TRBD2
clone size: -
CDR3 protein: CARQLAGGLNELFF
CDR3 DNA: TGTGCCAGACAACTAGCGGGAGGACTGAATGAGCTGTTCTTC

J gene: TRBJ2-3
V gene: TRBV12-3/TRBV12-4
D gene: TRBD2
clone size: -
CDR3 protein: CASSLVAGDTQYF
CDR3 DNA: TGTGCCAGCAGTTTAGTAGCGGGAGATACGCAGTATTTT

J gene: TRBJ1-1
V gene: TRBV29-1
D gene: -
clone size: few
CDR3 protein: CSVEDLWSEAFF
CDR3 DNA: TGCAGCGTTGAAGATCTTTGGTCTGAAGCTTTCTTT

J gene: TRBJ2-1
V gene: TRBV5-1
D gene: -
clone size: few
CDR3 protein: CASSLAPSAGYEQFF
CDR3 DNA: TGCGCCAGCAGCTTGGCGCCTAGCGCTGGCTATGAGCAGTTCTTC

J gene: TRBJ2-2
V gene: TRBV6-2/TRBV6-3
D gene: -
clone size: few
CDR3 protein: CASSYSPTGELFF
CDR3 DNA: TGTGCCAGCAGTTACTCCCCCACCGGGGAGCTGTTTTTT

J gene: TRBJ1-4
V gene: TRBV12-3/TRBV12-4
D gene: -
clone size: few
CDR3 protein: CASSLEAVLGEKLFF
CDR3 DNA: TGTGCCAGCAGTTTGGAGGCGGTTTTAGGTGAAAAACTGTTTTTT

J gene: TRBJ2-7
V gene: TRBV2
D gene: -
clone size: -
CDR3 protein: CASSERDGWDMQYF
CDR3 DNA: TGTGCCAGCAGTGAAAGGGACGGTTGGGATATGCAGTACTTC

J gene: TRBJ2-3
V gene: TRBV12-3/TRBV12-4
D gene: -
clone size: -
CDR3 protein: CASSLMTYTDTQYF
CDR3 DNA: TGTGCCAGCAGTTTAATGACTTACACAGATACGCAGTATTTT

J gene: TRBJ1-4
V gene: TRBV5-1
D gene: -
clone size: -
CDR3 protein: CASSFRGSTNEKLFF
CDR3 DNA: TGCGCCAGCAGCTTCCGGGGGTCAACTAATGAAAAACTGTTTTTT

J gene: TRBJ2-7
V gene: TRBV10-3
D gene: TRBD2
clone size: -
CDR3 protein: CAISGLAGSYEQYF
CDR3 DNA: TGTGCCATCTCGGGACTAGCGGGATCCTACGAGCAGTACTTC

J gene: TRBJ2-1
V gene: TRBV11-2
D gene: -
clone size: -
CDR3 protein: CASSSGLVSYNEQFF
CDR3 DNA: TGTGCCAGCAGCTCCGGACTCGTCTCCTACAATGAGCAGTTCTTC

J gene: TRBJ1-6
V gene: TRBV7-2
D gene: TRBD1
clone size: few
CDR3 protein: CASSSTGASGSPLHF
CDR3 DNA: TGTGCCAGCAGCTCGACAGGGGCCTCCGGTTCACCCCTCCACTTT

J gene: TRBJ1-5
V gene: TRBV12-3/TRBV12-4
D gene: -
clone size: -
CDR3 protein: CASSLGTVDSNQPQHF
CDR3 DNA: TGTGCCAGCAGTTTAGGGACAGTAGATAGCAATCAGCCCCAGCATTTT

J gene: TRBJ2-1
V gene: TRBV4-3
D gene: -
clone size: few
CDR3 protein: CASSQRTEGNEQFF
CDR3 DNA: TGCGCCAGCAGCCAACGGACGGAGGGGAATGAGCAGTTCTTC

J gene: TRBJ2-3
V gene: TRBV3-1
D gene: TRBD2
clone size: -
CDR3 protein: CASSQVTSGTDTQYF
CDR3 DNA: TGTGCCAGCAGCCAAGTAACTAGCGGGACAGATACGCAGTATTTT

J gene: TRBJ2-1
V gene: TRBV14
D gene: -
clone size: -
CDR3 protein: CASSQFRAVLYHEQFF
CDR3 DNA: TGTGCCAGCAGCCAGTTCCGAGCGGTCTTATATCATGAGCAGTTCTTC

J gene: TRBJ2-1
V gene: TRBV12-3/TRBV12-4
D gene: TRBD1
clone size: -
CDR3 protein: CAGSLIGTGVDEQFF
CDR3 DNA: TGTGCCGGCAGTTTAATCGGGACAGGGGTAGATGAGCAGTTCTTC

J gene: TRBJ1-2
V gene: TRBV27
D gene: -
clone size: -
CDR3 protein: CASSLRTNYGYTF
CDR3 DNA: TGTGCCAGCAGTTTGAGAACTAACTATGGCTACACCTTC

J gene: TRBJ2-5
V gene: TRBV29-1
D gene: -
clone size: few
CDR3 protein: CSVAEGRETQYF
CDR3 DNA: TGCAGCGTTGCGGAGGGGCGAGAGACCCAGTACTTC

J gene: TRBJ1-2
V gene: TRBV6-5
D gene: TRBD1
clone size: few
CDR3 protein: CASTGDDYGYTF
CDR3 DNA: TGTGCCAGTACAGGGGATGACTATGGCTACACCTTC

J gene: TRBJ2-3
V gene: TRBV20-1
D gene: TRBD2
clone size: few
CDR3 protein: CSGNQREGADTQYF
CDR3 DNA: TGCAGTGGAAACCAGCGGGAGGGAGCAGATACGCAGTATTTT

J gene: TRBJ1-2
V gene: TRBV28
D gene: -
clone size: -
CDR3 protein: CASRAHYGYTF
CDR3 DNA: TGTGCCAGCAGGGCCCATTATGGCTACACCTTC

J gene: TRBJ2-1
V gene: TRBV20-1
D gene: -
clone size: -
CDR3 protein: CSARDRLGKQFF
CDR3 DNA: TGCAGTGCTAGAGATCGACTAGGGAAGCAGTTCTTC

J gene: TRBJ1-1
V gene: TRBV18
D gene: -
clone size: -
CDR3 protein: CASSPPGILMNTEAFF
CDR3 DNA: TGTGCCAGCTCACCACCAGGGATACTTATGAACACTGAAGCTTTCTTT

J gene: TRBJ2-7
V gene: TRBV12-3/TRBV12-4
D gene: -
clone size: -
CDR3 protein: CASSLGQAGVFEQYF
CDR3 DNA: TGTGCCAGCAGTTTGGGACAGGCGGGAGTATTCGAGCAGTACTTC

J gene: TRBJ2-3
V gene: TRBV12-3/TRBV12-4
D gene: TRBD1
clone size: -
CDR3 protein: CASSTRTGPDTQYF
CDR3 DNA: TGTGCCAGCAGCACCAGGACAGGGCCAGATACGCAGTATTTT

J gene: TRBJ1-2
V gene: TRBV30
D gene: TRBD1
clone size: -
CDR3 protein: CAWSVLTGCGYTF
CDR3 DNA: TGTGCCTGGAGTGTACTGACAGGGTGTGGCTACACCTTC

J gene: TRBJ2-1
V gene: TRBV10-2
D gene: -
clone size: -
CDR3 protein: CASTREGSSYNEQFF
CDR3 DNA: TGCGCCAGCACCAGAGAGGGATCATCCTACAATGAGCAGTTCTTC

J gene: TRBJ1-5
V gene: TRBV10-3
D gene: -
clone size: many
CDR3 protein: CAISERGNQPQHF
CDR3 DNA: TGTGCCATCAGTGAGAGGGGCAATCAGCCCCAGCATTTT